This is a list of T cell receptor beta chains from one sample in a study of post-analysis software for immune sequencing data. TCRdb redid the calling of the PCR reads with MiXCR, one entry per CDR3 protein. The table shows under 650,000 distinct CDR3 sequences, with around 40% occurring only once. Sequencing was carried out using blood. The receptors originated from a girl between 10 and 17 years old with multiple sclerosis. Both conserved end residues are part of each CDR3. A D gene is named only where the DNA matches it firmly. Clone size appears in some rows only: once, few, many, or a class for an expanded clone.

V	size	J	D	DNA	CDR3
TRBV20-1	few	TRBJ2-3	NA	TGCAGTGCTAGTCTCGGGAGAGGGATGGCAGATACGCAGTATTTT	CSASLGRGMADTQYF
TRBV7-9	NA	TRBJ1-1	NA	TGTGCCAGCAGGAGGGTGAACCCCACTGAAGCTTTCTTT	CASRRVNPTEAFF
TRBV7-6	once	TRBJ2-5	TRBD1	TGTGCCGCACAGGGGGACCCAACTTCGGGGACCCAGTACTTC	CAAQGDPTSGTQYF
TRBV6-5	few	TRBJ1-2	NA	TGTGCCAGCAGCACGTCGGCGGGGCGCTATGGCTACACCTTC	CASSTSAGRYGYTF
TRBV4-2	few	TRBJ2-5	NA	TGTGCCAGCAGCCAAGATTTGGCGGGGGCTCGGGAGACCCAGTACTTC	CASSQDLAGARETQYF
TRBV13	NA	TRBJ1-2	NA	TGTGCCAGCAGCCCGCCGAACCCTGAGGTATATGGCTACACCTTC	CASSPPNPEVYGYTF
TRBV5-1	NA	TRBJ1-3	NA	TGCGCCAGCAGCTTGAGGCAGGGCTCTGGAAACACCATATATTTT	CASSLRQGSGNTIYF
TRBV9	NA	TRBJ2-7	TRBD1	TGTGCCAGCAGCGAAAAACAGGGGTCTTACGAGCAGTACTTC	CASSEKQGSYEQYF
TRBV12-3/TRBV12-4	NA	TRBJ2-7	TRBD1	TGTGCCAGCAGTTCCAGACAGGGCCCACGGGTGGAGCAGTACTTC	CASSSRQGPRVEQYF
TRBV7-8	NA	TRBJ1-6	NA	TGTGCCAGCAGCCCAAGACAAGACACCACTCAGGATTCACCCCTCCACTTT	CASSPRQDTTQDSPLHF
TRBV20-1	NA	TRBJ2-5	TRBD1	TGCAGTGCTAGAGATCTACCTTCCGGGACAGGGGGCGGAAAGACCCAGTACTTC	CSARDLPSGTGGGKTQYF
TRBV3-1	few	TRBJ2-1	TRBD2	TGTGCCAGCAGCCACGGGACTAGCGGGAGGGCTAATGAGCAGTTCTTC	CASSHGTSGRANEQFF
TRBV5-1	NA	TRBJ1-2	TRBD1	TGCGCCAGCAGCTTGGGGCCAGGGGGGGACGCTAACTATGGCTACACCTTC	CASSLGPGGDANYGYTF
TRBV12-3/TRBV12-4	few	TRBJ2-1	NA	TGTGCCAGCAGTTTCGGAGGGGCAGGGGATGAGCAGTTCTTC	CASSFGGAGDEQFF
TRBV5-1	NA	TRBJ2-5	TRBD1	TGCGCCAGCAGTAACACCCCCGGGACAGGGGAGAGATGGACCCAGTACTTC	CASSNTPGTGERWTQYF
TRBV7-2	NA	TRBJ2-1	TRBD2	TGTGCCAGCAGCCGGGGACTAGATATCTACAATGAGCAGTTCTTC	CASSRGLDIYNEQFF
TRBV10-3	once	TRBJ1-2	NA	TGTGCCATCAGTGAGCAGGGTCCTAACTATGGCTACACCTTC	CAISEQGPNYGYTF
TRBV6-2/TRBV6-3	once	TRBJ2-5	TRBD2	TGTGCCAGCAGTTACCCTTTGACTAGCGGGGGATCTCAAGAGACCCAGTACTTC	CASSYPLTSGGSQETQYF
TRBV20-1	NA	TRBJ2-4	TRBD1	TGCAGTGCTAGACGACAGGGGGCAGGGGAAAACATTCAGTACTTC	CSARRQGAGENIQYF
TRBV6-5	few	TRBJ2-3	TRBD2	TGTGCCAGCAGTCGGCTAGCGGCCACAGATACGCAGTATTTT	CASSRLAATDTQYF
TRBV6-5	NA	TRBJ1-2	NA	TGTGCCAGCAGCTTATTTCACAACTATGGCTACACCTTC	CASSLFHNYGYTF
TRBV10-3	few	TRBJ1-1	NA	TGTGCCATCAGTGAGCGGACCCAGGGGAGGACTGAAGCTTTCTTT	CAISERTQGRTEAFF
TRBV4-1	NA	TRBJ1-2	NA	TGTGCCAGCAGCCAAGATGTTGGTTATGGCTACACCTTC	CASSQDVGYGYTF
TRBV5-1	few	TRBJ1-1	NA	TGCGCCAGCAGCTTGGAGGGCCTAATGAACACTGAAGCTTTCTTT	CASSLEGLMNTEAFF
TRBV20-1	NA	TRBJ2-1	NA	TGCAGTGCGATACAGGGTTCCGGGGCCAATGAGCAGTTCTTC	CSAIQGSGANEQFF
TRBV5-1	NA	TRBJ2-7	TRBD1	TGCGCCAGCAGAAGGGCAGGGGGCTACGAGCAGTACTTC	CASRRAGGYEQYF
TRBV6-6	few	TRBJ2-1	NA	TGTGCCAGCAAGTTGCAGGGGACGAGCTCCTACAATGAGCAGTTCTTC	CASKLQGTSSYNEQFF
TRBV10-3	NA	TRBJ1-2	NA	TGTGCCATCAGTCGGGGGATGGGCTATGGCTACACCTTC	CAISRGMGYGYTF
TRBV13	NA	TRBJ2-5	NA	TGTGCCAGCAGCCCTAGGGGGGGGGCAAACCAAGAGACCCAGTACTTC	CASSPRGGANQETQYF
TRBV2	NA	TRBJ2-4	TRBD1	TGTGCCAGCAGTTACGACAGGGGGGACATTCAGTACTTC	CASSYDRGDIQYF
TRBV6-5	NA	TRBJ2-7	NA	TGTGCCAGCTGGACCAACAGGGAACGCGAGCAGTACTTC	CASWTNREREQYF
TRBV7-9	NA	TRBJ2-4	NA	TGTGCCAGCAGCGAAAAGGAGGGGGGAGCCAAAAACATTCAGTACTTC	CASSEKEGGAKNIQYF
TRBV29-1	NA	TRBJ1-1	TRBD1	TGCAGCGTTGAAAAGGCGGGACAGGGTCGCACTGAAGCTTTCTTT	CSVEKAGQGRTEAFF
TRBV3-1	few	TRBJ2-7	TRBD1	TGTGCCAGCAGCCGGACCGGGACAGGGTTCGACGAGCAGTACTTC	CASSRTGTGFDEQYF
TRBV7-8	NA	TRBJ2-7	NA	TGTGCCAGCAGCTTTGAGGTCCCCGAGCAGTACTTC	CASSFEVPEQYF
TRBV5-1	few	TRBJ1-2	NA	TGCGCCACCAGGGAGACCAACTATGGCTACACCTTC	CATRETNYGYTF
TRBV20-1	once	TRBJ2-3	NA	TGCAGTGCTAGAGGCAGTCTCCCCACAGATACGCAGTATTTT	CSARGSLPTDTQYF
TRBV24-1	few	TRBJ2-3	NA	TGTGCCACCAGTGACCCAGGGACTAGCACAGATACGCAGTATTTT	CATSDPGTSTDTQYF
TRBV9	few	TRBJ2-5	TRBD2	TGTGCCAGCAGCGTTGGCGGGGGGCCTTGGGAGACCCAGTACTTC	CASSVGGGPWETQYF
TRBV27	NA	TRBJ2-1	TRBD2	TGTGCCAGCAGTTTATTAGCTAGCGGGAGGGACAATGAGCAGTTCTTC	CASSLLASGRDNEQFF
TRBV5-6	NA	TRBJ2-1	NA	TGTGCCAGCAGTCGGGGGTCCGCCTACAATGAGCAGTTCTTC	CASSRGSAYNEQFF
TRBV9	NA	TRBJ2-7	NA	TGTGCCAGCAGCGTAGAAGCGACGGCCTACGAGCAGTACTTC	CASSVEATAYEQYF
TRBV2	NA	TRBJ1-2	NA	TGTGCCAGCCTGTCCCCAGGGGATTATAACTATGGCTACACCTTC	CASLSPGDYNYGYTF
TRBV11-2	few	TRBJ2-7	NA	TGTGCCAGCAGCTTAGATCCTCCGGCTAGCGCTATTTACTACGAGCAGTACTTC	CASSLDPPASAIYYEQYF
TRBV4-1	NA	TRBJ2-1	TRBD2	TGCGCCAGCAGCCCAACACCGGGACTAGCGGGAGCCAGCTCCTACAATGAGCAGTTCTTC	CASSPTPGLAGASSYNEQFF
TRBV7-2	few	TRBJ2-3	NA	TGTGCCAGCAGCCGGTCGGTAGCGGTCACAGATACGCAGTATTTT	CASSRSVAVTDTQYF
TRBV12-3/TRBV12-4	few	TRBJ2-4	TRBD1	TGTGCCAGCAGCACAGGGACAGGGAAGATTTTAGAAAACATTCAGTACTTC	CASSTGTGKILENIQYF
TRBV12-3/TRBV12-4	NA	TRBJ2-3	NA	TGTGCCAGCAGTTCTCCGGACTCTCCCTATACGCAGTATTTT	CASSSPDSPYTQYF
TRBV11-2	NA	TRBJ2-1	TRBD2	TGTGCCAGCAGCTCAATGGGACTAGCGGGAGGGTACAATGAGCAGTTCTTC	CASSSMGLAGGYNEQFF